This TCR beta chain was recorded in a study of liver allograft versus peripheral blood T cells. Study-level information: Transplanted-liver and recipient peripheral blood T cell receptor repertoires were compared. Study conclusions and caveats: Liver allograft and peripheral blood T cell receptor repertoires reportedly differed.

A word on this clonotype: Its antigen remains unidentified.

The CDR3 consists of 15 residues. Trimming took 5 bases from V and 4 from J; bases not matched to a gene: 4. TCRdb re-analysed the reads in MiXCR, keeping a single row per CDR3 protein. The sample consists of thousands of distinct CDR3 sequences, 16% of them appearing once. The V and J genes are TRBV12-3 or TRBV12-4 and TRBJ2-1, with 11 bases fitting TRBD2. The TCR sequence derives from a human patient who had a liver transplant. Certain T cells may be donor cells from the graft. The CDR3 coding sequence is TGTGCCAGCAGTAAAACTAGCGGGGGATACAATGAGCAGTTCTTC. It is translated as CASSKTSGGYNEQFF.